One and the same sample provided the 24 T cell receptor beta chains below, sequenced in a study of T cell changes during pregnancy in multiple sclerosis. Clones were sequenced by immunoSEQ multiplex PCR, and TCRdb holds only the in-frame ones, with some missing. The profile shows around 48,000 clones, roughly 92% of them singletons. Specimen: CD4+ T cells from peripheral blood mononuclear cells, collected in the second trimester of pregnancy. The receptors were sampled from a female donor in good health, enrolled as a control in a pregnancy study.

The CDR3 protein is CASSRQGVLLMNTEAFF. CDR3 DNA sequence: TGTGCCAGCAGTCGACAGGGGGTACTACTCATGAACACTGAAGCTTTCTTT. V gene TRBV2 combines with J gene TRBJ1-1; 9 nucleotides agree with TRBD1. Germline V CDR1 and CDR2: SNHLY, FYNNEI. V gave up 5 bases and J gave up 0 bases; unmatched junction bases: 10. The CDR3 consists of 17 residues.

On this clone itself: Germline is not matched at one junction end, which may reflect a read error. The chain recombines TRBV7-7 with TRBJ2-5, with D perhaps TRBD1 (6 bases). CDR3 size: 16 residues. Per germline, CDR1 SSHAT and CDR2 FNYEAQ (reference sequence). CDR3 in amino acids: CASSLGRQVRGETQYF. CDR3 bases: TGTGCTAGCAGCCTGGGGCGACAGGTCCGGGGAGAGACCCAGTACTTC.

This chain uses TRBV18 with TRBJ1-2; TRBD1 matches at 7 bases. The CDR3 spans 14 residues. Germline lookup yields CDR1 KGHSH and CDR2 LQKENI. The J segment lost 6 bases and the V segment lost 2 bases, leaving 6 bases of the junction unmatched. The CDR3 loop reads CASSPTGTENGYTF. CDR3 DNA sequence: TGTGCCAGCTCACCAACAGGGACAGAGAATGGCTACACCTTC.

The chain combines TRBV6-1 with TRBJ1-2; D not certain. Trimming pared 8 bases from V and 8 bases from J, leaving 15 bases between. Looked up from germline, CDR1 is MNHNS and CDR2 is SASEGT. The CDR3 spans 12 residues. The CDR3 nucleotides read TGTGCCAGCGTAAGACGGGCGGGGGGCTACACCTTC. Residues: CASVRRAGGYTF.

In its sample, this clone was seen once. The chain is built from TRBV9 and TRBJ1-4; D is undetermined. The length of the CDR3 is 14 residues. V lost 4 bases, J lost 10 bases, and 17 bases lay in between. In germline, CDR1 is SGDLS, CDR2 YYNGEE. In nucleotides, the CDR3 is TGTGCCAGCAGCCCCATAGTAGGCGGAGCAAAACTGTTTTTT. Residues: CASSPIVGGAKLFF.

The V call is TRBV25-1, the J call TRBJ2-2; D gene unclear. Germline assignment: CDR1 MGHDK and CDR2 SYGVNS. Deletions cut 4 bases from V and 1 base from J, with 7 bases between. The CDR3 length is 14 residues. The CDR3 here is CASSGHWNTGELFF. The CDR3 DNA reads TGTGCCAGCAGTGGTCACTGGAACACCGGGGAGCTGTTTTTT.

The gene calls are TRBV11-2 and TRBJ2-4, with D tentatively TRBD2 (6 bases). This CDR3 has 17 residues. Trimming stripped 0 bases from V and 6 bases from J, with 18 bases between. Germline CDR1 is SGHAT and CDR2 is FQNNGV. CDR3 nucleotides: TGTGCCAGCAGCTTAGAGGCCACGCGGGGAAAAAGAAACATTCAGTACTTC. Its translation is CASSLEATRGKRNIQYF.

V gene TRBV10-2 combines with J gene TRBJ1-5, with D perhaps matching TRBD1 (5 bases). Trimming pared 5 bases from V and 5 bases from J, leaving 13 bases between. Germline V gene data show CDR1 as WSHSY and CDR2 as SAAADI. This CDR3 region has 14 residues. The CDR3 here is CASSHGGVYQPQHF. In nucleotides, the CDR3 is TGCGCCAGCAGTCACGGGGGGGTCTATCAGCCCCAGCATTTT.

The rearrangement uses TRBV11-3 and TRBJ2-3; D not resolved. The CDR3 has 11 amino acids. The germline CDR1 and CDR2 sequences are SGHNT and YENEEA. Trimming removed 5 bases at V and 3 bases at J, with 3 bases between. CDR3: CASSQTDTQYF. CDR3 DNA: TGTGCCAGCAGCCAGACAGATACGCAGTATTTT. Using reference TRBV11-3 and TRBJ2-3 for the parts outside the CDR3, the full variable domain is EAGVVQSPRYKIIEKKQPVAFWCNPISGHNTLYWYLQNLGQGPELLIRYENEEAVDDSQLPKDRFSAERLKGVDSTLKIQPAELGDSAVYLCASSQTDTQYFGPGTRLTVL.

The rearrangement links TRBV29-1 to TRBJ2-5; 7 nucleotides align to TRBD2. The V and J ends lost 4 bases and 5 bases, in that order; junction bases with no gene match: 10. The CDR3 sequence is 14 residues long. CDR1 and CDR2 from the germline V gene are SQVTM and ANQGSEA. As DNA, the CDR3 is TGCAGCGTTGCATCTAGCGGCTCCTTCGAGACCCAGTACTTC. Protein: CSVASSGSFETQYF. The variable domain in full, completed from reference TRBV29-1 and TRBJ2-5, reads SAVISQKPSRDICQRGTSLTIQCQVDSQVTMMFWYRQQPGQSLTLIATANQGSEATYESGFVIDKFPISRPNLTFSTLTVSNMSPEDSSIYLCSVASSGSFETQYFGPGTRLLVL.

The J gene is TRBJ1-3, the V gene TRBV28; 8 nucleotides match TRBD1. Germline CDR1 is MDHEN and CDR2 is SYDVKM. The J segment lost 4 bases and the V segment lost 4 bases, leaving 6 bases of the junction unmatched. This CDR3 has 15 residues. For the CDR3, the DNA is TGTGCCAGCAGTTCAGCAGGGGGCGCAGGAAACACCATATATTTT. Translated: CASSSAGGAGNTIYF.

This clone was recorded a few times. In nucleotides, the CDR3 is TGTGCCAGCAGTCCCCTAGCGGGTACCTACAATGAGCAGTTCTTC. Its protein product is CASSPLAGTYNEQFF. The chain carries TRBV6-4 and TRBJ2-1; 8 bases map to TRBD2. CDR1 and CDR2 (germline): MRHNA, SNTAGT. Trimming took 5 bases from V and 2 from J; bases not matched to a gene: 5. The CDR3 loop spans 15 amino acids.

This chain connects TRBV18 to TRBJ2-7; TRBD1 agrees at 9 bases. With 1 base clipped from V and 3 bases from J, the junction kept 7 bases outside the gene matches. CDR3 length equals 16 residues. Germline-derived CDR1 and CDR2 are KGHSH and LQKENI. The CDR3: CASSPQTGTGLYEQYF. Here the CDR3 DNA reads TGTGCCAGCTCACCACAAACCGGGACAGGGCTCTACGAGCAGTACTTC.

The CDR3 is CASSAPDRSTDTQYF. In DNA, the CDR3 is TGTGCCAGCAGTGCGCCGGACAGGTCCACGGATACGCAGTATTTT. The rearrangement uses TRBV28 and TRBJ2-3, with 7 bases aligning to TRBD1. The germline CDR1 and CDR2 sequences are MDHEN and SYDVKM. V lost 5 bases, J lost 6 bases, and 11 bases stayed unmatched. The CDR3 is made up of 15 amino acids. The full variable domain, rest sourced from reference TRBV28 and TRBJ2-3, is DVKVTQSSRYLVKRTGEKVFLECVQDMDHENMFWYRQDPGLGLRLIYFSYDVKMKEKGDIPEGYSVSREKKERFSLILESASTNQTSMYLCASSAPDRSTDTQYFGPGTRLTVL.

The CDR3 protein is CASSANYEQYF. The DNA of the CDR3 is TGTGCCAGCAGTGCAAACTACGAGCAGTACTTC. The chain links TRBV2 to TRBJ2-7; no clear D. V was cut by 4 bases and J by 3 bases, with 4 bases left in between. In germline, CDR1 is SNHLY, CDR2 FYNNEI. The length of the CDR3 is 11 residues.

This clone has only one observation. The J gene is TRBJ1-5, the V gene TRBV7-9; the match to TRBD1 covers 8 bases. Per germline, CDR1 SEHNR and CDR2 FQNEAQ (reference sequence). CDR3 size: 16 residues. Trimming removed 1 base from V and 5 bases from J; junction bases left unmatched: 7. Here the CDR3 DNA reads TGTGCCAGCAGCTTAGGGACAGGGAAGGGGGATCAGCCCCAGCATTTT. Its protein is CASSLGTGKGDQPQHF.

The CDR3 reads CASSLQGALLFF. CDR3 sequence (DNA): TGTGCCAGCAGCCTACAGGGGGCATTACTGTTTTTT. This sequence joins TRBV7-2 and TRBJ1-4, with 9 bases aligning to TRBD1. Germline-derived CDR1 and CDR2 are SGHTA and FQGNSA. CDR3 length equals 12 residues. J was trimmed by 13 bases and V by 5 bases; bases with no gene match: 5.

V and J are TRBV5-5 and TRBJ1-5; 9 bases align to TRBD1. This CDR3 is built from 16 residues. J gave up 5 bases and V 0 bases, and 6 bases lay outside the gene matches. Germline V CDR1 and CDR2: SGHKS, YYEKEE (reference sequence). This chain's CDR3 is CASSLEGTGPYQPQHF. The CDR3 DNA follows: TGTGCCAGCAGCTTGGAAGGGACAGGGCCTTATCAGCCCCAGCATTTT.

CDR3: CASSRWTSGRSEQYF. DNA of the CDR3: TGTGCCAGCAGCCGATGGACTAGCGGGAGGTCCGAGCAGTACTTC. The gene calls are TRBV7-2 and TRBJ2-7; 14 bases are a match to TRBD2. Germline loops: CDR1 SGHTA, CDR2 FQGNSA. The CDR3 extends over 15 amino acids. Germline trimming cut 5 bases from V and 6 bases from J; bases unmatched to any gene: 6.

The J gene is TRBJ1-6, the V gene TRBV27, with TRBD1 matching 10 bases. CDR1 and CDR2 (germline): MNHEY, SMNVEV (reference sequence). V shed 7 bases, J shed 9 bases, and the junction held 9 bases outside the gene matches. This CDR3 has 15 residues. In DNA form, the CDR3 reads TGTGCCAGCAACCCGGGACAGGGGATTTTTTCACCCCTCCACTTT. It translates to CASNPGQGIFSPLHF.

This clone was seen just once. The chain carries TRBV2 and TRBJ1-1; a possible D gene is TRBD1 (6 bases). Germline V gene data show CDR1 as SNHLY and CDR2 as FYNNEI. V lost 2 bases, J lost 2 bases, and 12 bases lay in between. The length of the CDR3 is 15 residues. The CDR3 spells CASSESGGANTEAFF. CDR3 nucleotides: TGTGCCAGCAGTGAAAGTGGGGGGGCAAACACTGAAGCTTTCTTT.

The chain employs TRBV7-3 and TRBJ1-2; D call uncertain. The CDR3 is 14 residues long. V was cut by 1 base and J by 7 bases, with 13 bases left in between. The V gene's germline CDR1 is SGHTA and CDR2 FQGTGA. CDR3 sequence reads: CASSLSVGDGGYTF. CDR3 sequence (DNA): TGTGCCAGCAGCTTAAGTGTCGGGGATGGTGGCTACACCTTC.

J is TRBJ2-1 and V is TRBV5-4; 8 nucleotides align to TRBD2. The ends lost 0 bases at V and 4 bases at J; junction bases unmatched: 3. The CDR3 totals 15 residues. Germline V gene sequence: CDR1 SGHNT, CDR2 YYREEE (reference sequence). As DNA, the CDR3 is TGTGCCAGCAGCTTGGGTACTAGCGGATACAATGAGCAGTTCTTC. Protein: CASSLGTSGYNEQFF.

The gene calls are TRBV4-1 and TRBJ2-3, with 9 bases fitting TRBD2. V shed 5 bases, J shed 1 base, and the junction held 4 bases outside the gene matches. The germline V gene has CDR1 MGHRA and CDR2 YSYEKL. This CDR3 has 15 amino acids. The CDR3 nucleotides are TGCGCCAGCAGCGTTAGCGGGGGAGGCACAGATACGCAGTATTTT. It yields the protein CASSVSGGGTDTQYF.